This T cell receptor (beta chain) was retrieved from a study of patients and donors after allogeneic stem cell transplantation (dated by TCRdb to the early 2020s). Receptors were amplified or captured by RT-PCR. TCRdb names NextSeq 550 as the instrument used. TCRdb cleaned the public reads at Q25 with fastp, built clones with MiXCR and kept in-frame beta chains. Every CDR3 protein is listed once, alongside the most common genes and DNA of its rows. In all, the sample holds approximately 410,000 distinct CDR3 sequences, and around 15% of those were seen once. The ten largest clonotypes hold less than 9.5% of the sample. Note on this clonotype: Its recognized antigen is unknown. Per-nucleotide qualities are absent, and no much larger clonotype sits a single base away.

CDR1 is given as SNHLY and CDR2 as FYNNEI, both from the germline V gene. Spanning cysteine to phenylalanine, the CDR3 consists of 14 amino acids. The DNA shown is the 42-base CDR3, in frame from base 1. Cut back by 6 bases and 2 bases, the V and J ends lie 11 bases apart. This chain joins TRBV2 to TRBJ1-5, and possibly TRBD1, on 5 matching bases. The specimen sequenced was blood, either unsorted or a sorted T cell fraction (not recorded which). This sequence was found in a human donor who was either an allogeneic HSCT recipient or a stem cell or donor lymphocyte infusion donor (not recorded which). It is not recorded whose cells these are; they may come from a transplant donor. The CDR3 protein sequence reads: CASRGGEGNQPQHF. The DNA sequence reads TGTGCCAGCAGGGGGGGGGAAGGCAATCAGCCCCAGCATTTT.